This entry describes one T cell receptor beta chain. Antigen specificity is unknown. Lesional scalp punch biopsies and peripheral blood were collected from alopecia areata patients. These data originate in a study of CD8+ T cells in alopecia areata. Findings of the study overall: There were also resident alphabeta T cells of normal skin sequenced in scalp samples. Mice gave a clearer picture of TCR sharing than patients did, possibly for HLA-related reasons. An increase in clonality over normal scalp was evident in lesional scalp, especially alopecia totalis/universalis.

RNA was isolated and reverse transcribed to cDNA, the sequencing template. TCRdb's copy holds only in-frame clones and misses some; the assay was immunoSEQ multiplex PCR. The sample consists of about 82,000 clones, about 51% of them appearing once. The germline V gene has CDR1 MNHEY and CDR2 SMNVEV (reference sequence). This CDR3 region has 13 residues. The V gene lost 4 bases and the J gene lost 6 bases, with 10 bases spanning the gap. The chain has TRBV27 and TRBJ2-1, with D perhaps matching TRBD2 (6 bases). The specimen sequenced was NKG2D-high CD8+ T cells sorted from blood. The receptor was isolated from a human donor with alopecia areata. The CDR3 loop reads CASSSTSFNEQFF. The CDR3 DNA reads as TGTGCCAGCAGTTCCACTAGCTTCAATGAGCAGTTCTTC.